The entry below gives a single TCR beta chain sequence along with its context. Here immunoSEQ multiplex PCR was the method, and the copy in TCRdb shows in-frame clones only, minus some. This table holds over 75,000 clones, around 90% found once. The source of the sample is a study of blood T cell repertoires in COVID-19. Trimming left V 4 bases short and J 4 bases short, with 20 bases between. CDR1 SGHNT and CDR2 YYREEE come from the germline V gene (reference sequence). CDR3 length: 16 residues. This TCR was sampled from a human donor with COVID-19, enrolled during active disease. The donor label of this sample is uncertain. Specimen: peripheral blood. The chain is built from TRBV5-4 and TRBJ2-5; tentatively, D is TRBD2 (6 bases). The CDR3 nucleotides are TGTGCCAGCAGCAACCCGGTGGGGGGAGGACGAGAGACCCAGTACTTC. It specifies CASSNPVGGGRETQYF.